A single sample is the source of the 29 T cell receptor beta chains below, sequenced in a study of technical replicates of blood from several donors. Only in-frame clones appear in the TCRdb table, and some are missing; sequencing was by immunoSEQ multiplex PCR. The table records about 59,000 clones, about 83% of them present only once. The specimen was PBMCs. The source is a human donor in good health. Some clones in this sample may be carry-over from other donors' samples.

The J gene is TRBJ1-2, the V gene TRBV18; D might be TRBD1 (5 bases). The V and J ends lost 3 bases and 1 base respectively, with 6 bases between them. The germline V gene encodes CDR1 KGHSH and CDR2 LQKENI. The CDR3 covers 13 residues. Here the CDR3 reads CASSPDSNYGYTF. The CDR3, as DNA: TGTGCCAGCTCACCTGACAGTAACTATGGCTACACCTTC.

This clone was seen once. This chain uses TRBV6-5 with TRBJ2-7; 10 nucleotides align to TRBD1. The V gene end was trimmed by 4 bases and the J gene end by 1 base; junction bases not matched to a gene: 4. This CDR3 has 15 residues. CDR1 and CDR2 from the germline V gene are MNHEY and SVGAGI. CDR3 protein: CASSFRDRGSYEQYF. The CDR3 bases are TGTGCCAGCAGTTTCCGGGACAGGGGTTCCTACGAGCAGTACTTC.

The chain links TRBV4-3 to TRBJ1-2, with 10 bases matching TRBD1. J was trimmed by 5 bases and V by 2 bases; bases with no gene match: 2. There are 14 residues in the CDR3. CDR1 is LGHNA, CDR2 YSLEER, per germline. The DNA of the CDR3 is TGCGCCAGCAGCCAACGGACAGGGGGATATGGCTACACCTTC. Translated, it gives CASSQRTGGYGYTF.

The chain joins TRBV20-1 to TRBJ1-2; 8 positions match TRBD1. The CDR3 is made up of 11 amino acids. CDR1 and CDR2 from the germline V gene are DFQATT and SNEGSKA (reference sequence). The CDR3 loop is CSARTGRGYTF. CDR3 DNA: TGCAGCGCACGGACAGGGCGTGGCTACACCTTC.

The chain employs TRBV7-9 and TRBJ2-1; a possible D gene is TRBD2 (5 bases). The CDR3 has 16 residues. V lost 0 bases, J lost 0 bases, and 9 bases lay in between. Germline V gives CDR1 SEHNR, CDR2 FQNEAQ (reference sequence). The CDR3 here is CASSLAAGGSYNEQFF. The CDR3 coding sequence is TGTGCCAGCAGCTTAGCTGCGGGCGGCTCCTACAATGAGCAGTTCTTC.

The V call is TRBV6-5, the J call TRBJ2-1, with D perhaps matching TRBD1 (5 bases). CDR1 is MNHEY and CDR2 is SVGAGI in the germline V gene. There are 12 residues in the CDR3. V lost 5 bases and J lost 10, with 12 bases in between. CDR3 in DNA: TGTGCCAGCAGTCCGGACAAGGCAGAGCAGTTCTTC. This codes for CASSPDKAEQFF.

The sample holds one count of this clone. The rearrangement links TRBV5-6 to TRBJ1-1, with 7 positions matching TRBD1. Germline values: CDR1 SGHDT, CDR2 YYEEEE. J was trimmed by 1 base and V by 4 bases; bases with no gene match: 7. CDR3 length equals 15 residues. CDR3 DNA: TGTGCCAGCAGCACTCCGGGACAGAAGAACACTGAAGCTTTCTTT. Protein sequence: CASSTPGQKNTEAFF.

The V call is TRBV4-3, the J call TRBJ2-7; 7 bases fit TRBD1. The CDR3 extends over 13 amino acids. The trim removed 4 bases at V and 10 bases at J, leaving 10 bases unmatched. Germline CDR1 reads LGHNA; CDR2 reads YSLEER. Written as DNA, the CDR3 is TGCGCCAGCAGCCCACAACAGGGGAACCCCCAGTACTTC. Translation: CASSPQQGNPQYF.

This rearrangement joins TRBV11-2 to TRBJ1-1; D unclear. Germline V lookup: CDR1 SGHAT, CDR2 FQNNGV. Trimming took off 2 bases at V and 7 bases at J, with 11 bases between the two ends. The CDR3 totals 13 residues. Here the CDR3 reads CASSLPSRFEAFF. CDR3 in DNA: TGTGCCAGCAGCTTACCTAGCCGATTTGAAGCTTTCTTT.

The chain carries TRBV6-5 and TRBJ2-1, with D hard to call. V was pared by 2 bases and J by 2 bases, with 13 bases between. This CDR3 is 16 amino acids long. Germline values: CDR1 MNHEY, CDR2 SVGAGI. CDR3 sequence reads: CASSYTPTPTYNEQFF. In DNA, the CDR3 is TGTGCCAGCAGTTACACTCCAACCCCAACCTACAATGAGCAGTTCTTC.

The J gene is TRBJ2-1, the V gene TRBV1; the table calls TRBD2, which could not be checked here. TRBV1 is deemed a pseudogene. The CDR3 consists of 16 residues. The CDR3 DNA reads as TGCACCAGCAGCCAGGCACTAGCGGGGGGCTACAATGAGCAGTTCTTC. It codes for CTSSQALAGGYNEQFF.

The gene calls are TRBV7-2 and TRBJ2-7, with TRBD2 matching 7 bases. The CDR3 has 15 residues. Looked up from germline, CDR1 is SGHTA and CDR2 is FQGNSA. V shed 0 bases, J shed 3 bases, and the junction held 5 bases outside the gene matches. CDR3 DNA sequence: TGTGCCAGCAGCTTAGCTTCCAGCGGGGTCTACGAGCAGTACTTC. It specifies CASSLASSGVYEQYF.

V usage is TRBV5-1 and J usage is TRBJ2-3; 12 nucleotides match TRBD2. The CDR3 has 17 residues. Germline CDR1 is SGHRS and CDR2 is YFSETQ. After removal of 0 bases from V and 9 bases from J, the junction contained 11 bases not matched to a gene. The CDR3 loop is CASSLDPSGRAVVTQYF. CDR3 nucleotide sequence: TGCGCCAGCAGCTTGGATCCTAGCGGGAGGGCGGTAGTAACGCAGTATTTT. Filled out from reference TRBV5-1 and TRBJ2-3, the complete variable domain reads KAGVTQTPRYLIKTRGQQVTLSCSPISGHRSVSWYQQTPGQGLQFLFEYFSETQRNKGNFPGRFSGRQFSNSRSEMNVSTLELGDSALYLCASSLDPSGRAVVTQYFGPGTRLTVL.

The genes are TRBV27 and TRBJ1-1, with unresolved D. Trimming pared 8 bases from V and 0 bases from J, leaving 22 bases between. The CDR3 loop spans 17 amino acids. Germline V CDR1 and CDR2: MNHEY, SMNVEV (reference sequence). CDR3 amino acids: CASPNGPGGGMNTEAFF. The CDR3 DNA reads as TGTGCCAGCCCTAATGGGCCCGGAGGTGGAATGAACACTGAAGCTTTCTTT.

The genes are TRBV6-6 and TRBJ1-3; a possible D gene is TRBD1 (5 bases). V was trimmed by 8 bases and J by 3 bases, leaving 14 bases between them. CDR3 size: 14 residues. The germline CDR1 and CDR2 sequences are MNHNY and SVGAGI (reference sequence). The CDR3 sequence: CASGVGGNGNTIYF. CDR3 DNA: TGTGCCAGCGGGGTCGGGGGAAATGGAAACACCATATATTTT.

The chain is built from TRBV4-1 and TRBJ2-5, with 8 nucleotides matching TRBD2. Germline trimming cut 3 bases from V and 2 bases from J; bases unmatched to any gene: 2. CDR1 and CDR2 (germline): MGHRA, YSYEKL. This CDR3 has 14 residues. DNA for the CDR3: TGCGCCAGCAGCCAGGGACTAGTTCAAGAGACCCAGTACTTC. Translation: CASSQGLVQETQYF.

Within the sample, this clone is medium-sized. At the DNA level, this CDR3 is encoded by other sequences in the same sample as well. The gene calls are TRBV5-1 and TRBJ2-1; TRBD2 might be the D (6 bases). The CDR3 totals 14 residues. Germline lookup yields CDR1 SGHRS and CDR2 YFSETQ. The germline V and J ends were trimmed by 3 bases and 4 bases, with 11 bases remaining between them. DNA for the CDR3: TGCGCCAGCAGCTCCTCGGGAGCGTACAATGAGCAGTTCTTC. This sequence encodes CASSSSGAYNEQFF.

The chain employs TRBV11-3 and TRBJ2-1, with 9 bases aligning to TRBD1. Trimming cost V 1 base and J 9 bases; bases outside gene matches: 7. Per the germline V gene, CDR1 is SGHNT and CDR2 is YENEEA. The CDR3 runs to 15 residues. CDR3 sequence reads: CASSLVGTGTGEQFF. The CDR3, as DNA: TGTGCCAGCAGCTTAGTAGGGACAGGGACTGGTGAGCAGTTCTTC.

This clone showed up just a few times. The rearrangement links TRBV4-3 to TRBJ2-5, with a possible D match to TRBD2 (5 bases). CDR1 and CDR2 (germline): LGHNA, YSLEER. The ends were cut back, 0 bases at V and 4 bases at J, with 18 bases in the middle. This CDR3 has 17 amino acids. The CDR3 is CASSQDWAEGGRETQYF. CDR3 sequence (DNA): TGCGCCAGCAGCCAAGACTGGGCTGAGGGCGGTCGAGAGACCCAGTACTTC.

The table lists this clone with a count of one. V usage is TRBV7-2 and J usage is TRBJ2-1; a possible D gene is TRBD1 (6 bases). Per the germline V gene, CDR1 is SGHTA and CDR2 is FQGNSA. V lost 6 bases, J lost 4 bases, and 19 bases lay in between. This CDR3 contains 16 residues. CDR3 DNA sequence: TGTGCCAGCAGTGCTCAAACAGGGCAGAAATACAATGAGCAGTTCTTC. This translates into CASSAQTGQKYNEQFF.

This chain links TRBV27 with TRBJ1-5; weak D call: TRBD1 (5 bases). The CDR3 runs to 16 residues. Trimming left V 0 bases short and J 2 bases short, with 11 bases between. Germline values: CDR1 MNHEY, CDR2 SMNVEV (reference sequence). This CDR3 is CASSLSGRGGNQPQHF. The CDR3 coding sequence is TGTGCCAGCAGTTTATCGGGCCGGGGGGGCAATCAGCCCCAGCATTTT.

The chain links TRBV18 to TRBJ2-7; D ambiguous. The ends were cut back, 3 bases at V and 2 bases at J, with 14 bases in the middle. This CDR3 comprises 15 residues. Looked up from germline, CDR1 is KGHSH and CDR2 is LQKENI. Here the CDR3 DNA reads TGTGCCAGCTCACCCGTAGTGTCTCCCCCCTACGAGCAGTACTTC. It translates to CASSPVVSPPYEQYF.

This chain joins TRBV7-6 and TRBJ2-5; TRBD2 might be the D (5 bases). CDR3 length: 14 amino acids. V lost 3 bases and J 1 base, leaving 9 bases between the germline ends. Germline CDR1 and CDR2: SGHVS and FNYEAQ. The CDR3 protein is CASSFRGLQETQYF. The CDR3 DNA reads TGTGCCAGCAGCTTCCGAGGACTCCAAGAGACCCAGTACTTC.

The chain combines TRBV4-1 with TRBJ2-7; no firm D call. The V end lost 2 bases, the J end lost 0 bases, and 11 bases lay between the germline ends. In germline, CDR1 is MGHRA, CDR2 YSYEKL. The CDR3 covers 15 residues. DNA for the CDR3: TGCGCCAGCAGCCAACTGCGAGAGAGCTCCTACGAGCAGTACTTC. Protein sequence: CASSQLRESSYEQYF.

This rearrangement joins TRBV12-5 to TRBJ2-7, with 10 positions matching TRBD1. Germline V gene data show CDR1 as LGHNT and CDR2 as FRNRAP. J was trimmed by 3 bases and V by 0 bases; bases with no gene match: 8. CDR3 size: 17 residues. The CDR3 DNA reads as TGTGCTAGTGGTTTGGTAGTACCGGGACAGGGGAACTACGAGCAGTACTTC. Protein: CASGLVVPGQGNYEQYF.

This clone was found a few times. This rearrangement joins TRBV6-5 to TRBJ1-6; TRBD1 agrees at 11 bases. The V segment lost 6 bases and the J segment 9 bases; nucleotides outside the gene matches: 4. The CDR3 has 14 amino acids. Germline V gene lookup returns CDR1 MNHEY and CDR2 SVGAGI. CDR3 loop: CASRPGQGVSPLHF. The CDR3 nucleotides are TGTGCCAGCAGGCCGGGACAGGGGGTTTCACCCCTCCACTTT.

V gene TRBV7-2 combines with J gene TRBJ1-2; D may be TRBD1 (5 bases). CDR1 and CDR2 from the germline V gene are SGHTA and FQGNSA. The CDR3 loop spans 13 amino acids. V gave up 5 bases and J gave up 3 bases, with 10 bases separating them. DNA for the CDR3: TGTGCCAGCAGCCCTCGCAGGGACTATGGCTACACCTTC. Translation: CASSPRRDYGYTF.

The genes are TRBV6-5 and TRBJ2-3; 8 bases align to TRBD2. The V segment lost 7 bases and the J segment 8 bases; nucleotides outside the gene matches: 8. CDR3 length: 13 residues. Germline V gene lookup returns CDR1 MNHEY and CDR2 SVGAGI. For the CDR3, the DNA is TGTGCCAGCACTTGGAGGAGCGGGGGTACGCAGTATTTT. Protein product: CASTWRSGGTQYF.

The chain couples TRBV5-1 to TRBJ2-7; TRBD1 matches at 10 bases. The V segment lost 0 bases and the J segment 6 bases; nucleotides outside the gene matches: 9. Germline V gene data show CDR1 as SGHRS and CDR2 as YFSETQ. CDR3 length: 16 residues. The CDR3 DNA is TGCGCCAGCAGCTTGGAAGGGACAGGGGTATCTGGCGAGCAGTACTTC. Protein product: CASSLEGTGVSGEQYF.